Sequencing of this T cell receptor (beta chain) was carried out in a study of graft-versus-host responses after intestinal transplantation. Some clones are missing from TCRdb's copy, which holds only in-frame ones; the method was immunoSEQ multiplex PCR. The sample lists about 120,000 clones; roughly 95% were seen once. Note on this clone: Its target is unknown.

Study findings and constraints: Patients who carried graft-donor T cell macrochimerism also had high graft-versus-host to host-versus-graft clonal ratios in their allografts. The recipient marrow held GvH clones, and some of them showed up first in ileum or blood.

The sample in question was unstimulated CD8+ T cells sorted from spleen or lymph node cells, obtained before intestinal transplant. The clonotype originates from a human donor who received an intestinal transplant.

CDR3 residues: CASSSRLAALWEQYF. The CDR3 coding sequence is TGTGCCAGCAGTTCCAGACTAGCGGCCCTCTGGGAGCAGTACTTC. This chain uses TRBV28 with TRBJ2-7, with 9 bases fitting TRBD2. The CDR3 is made up of 15 amino acids. V lost 4 bases and J lost 7; bases outside the gene matches: 11. Germline V lookup: CDR1 MDHEN, CDR2 SYDVKM.